What follows are 30 T cell receptor beta chains derived from one specimen sequenced in a study of blood T cell repertoires in COVID-19. Profiling relied on immunoSEQ multiplex PCR, and the TCRdb table lists in-frame clones only, not all of them. Of about 170,000 clones in the sample, around 90% were seen once. Sequenced material: peripheral blood. These receptors originate from a man aged 18 to 29 with COVID-19, enrolled during active disease.

This clone came up once. The chain recombines TRBV4-2 with TRBJ1-4, with D hard to call. The CDR3 sequence is 12 residues long. V was pared by 4 bases and J by 4 bases, with 4 bases between. CDR1 and CDR2 from the germline V gene are LGHNA and YNFKEQ. The CDR3 nucleotides read TGTGCCAGCAGCCGCGTTAATGAAAAACTGTTTTTT. This sequence encodes CASSRVNEKLFF.

The rearrangement uses TRBV28 and TRBJ2-1, with 8 bases lining up with TRBD2. From germline, CDR1 is MDHEN and CDR2 SYDVKM. The CDR3 extends over 15 amino acids. Unmatched junction bases numbered 9, after V lost 3 bases and J lost 8 bases. The CDR3 sequence: CASSFSSGIRYEQFF. The CDR3 coding sequence is TGTGCCAGCAGTTTCAGTAGCGGGATAAGGTATGAGCAGTTCTTC.

In its sample, this clone was seen once. The chain recombines TRBV12-5 with TRBJ2-2, with 12 bases identical to TRBD2. Germline V gene lookup returns CDR1 LGHNT and CDR2 FRNRAP. There are 16 residues in the CDR3. V dropped 5 bases and J dropped 4; count of bases not matched to a gene: 5. CDR3 protein: CASGPGLAGPTGELFF. The DNA of the CDR3 is TGTGCTAGTGGTCCCGGACTAGCGGGGCCCACCGGGGAGCTGTTTTTT.

This chain links TRBV4-1 with TRBJ1-3; 7 bases map to TRBD1. Trimming removed 4 bases from V and 0 bases from J; junction bases left unmatched: 12. Germline CDR1 is MGHRA and CDR2 is YSYEKL. The CDR3 runs 18 residues. CDR3 nucleotides: TGCGCCAGCAGCCGACACAAGACAGGGACAAGCTCTGGAAACACCATATATTTT. Translating gives CASSRHKTGTSSGNTIYF.

The chain joins TRBV5-6 to TRBJ1-2; TRBD1 might be the D (5 bases). Germline loops: CDR1 SGHDT, CDR2 YYEEEE. This CDR3 has 14 amino acids. V was cut by 1 base and J by 1 base, with 8 bases left in between. The CDR3 DNA reads as TGTGCCAGCAGCTTGCAGGGCGATAACTATGGCTACACCTTC. Amino acid sequence: CASSLQGDNYGYTF.

J is TRBJ1-2 and V is TRBV25-1; D is unresolved. Between the trimmed V and J ends, which lost 5 bases and 8 bases, there was a span of 12 bases. CDR1 and CDR2 from the germline V gene are MGHDK and SYGVNS. The CDR3 is made up of 12 amino acids. The CDR3 reads CASSHRTRGYTF. The CDR3 bases are TGTGCCAGCAGTCATCGGACTAGAGGCTACACCTTC.

The chain has TRBV6-4 and TRBJ1-6; 7 bases fit TRBD1. The germline V gene encodes CDR1 MRHNA and CDR2 SNTAGT. The CDR3 is 19 residues long. The V and J ends lost 8 bases and 2 bases, in that order; junction bases with no gene match: 18. Here the CDR3 reads CASLGRTGAPKAYNSPLHF. The CDR3 nucleotides are TGTGCCAGCTTAGGACGGACAGGAGCCCCCAAGGCCTATAATTCACCCCTCCACTTT.

V usage is TRBV15 and J usage is TRBJ2-5, with 14 nucleotides matching TRBD2. This CDR3 has 18 residues. J gave up 5 bases and V 0 bases, and 8 bases lay outside the gene matches. Germline loops: CDR1 LNHNV, CDR2 YYDKDF (reference sequence). The CDR3 reads CATSRDPGTSGRMETQYF. CDR3 DNA: TGTGCCACCAGCAGAGATCCTGGGACTAGCGGGAGAATGGAGACCCAGTACTTC.

J is TRBJ1-1 and V is TRBV7-9; the D gene is possibly TRBD1 (6 bases). Trimming took off 4 bases at V and 3 bases at J, with 18 bases between the two ends. Germline loops: CDR1 SEHNR, CDR2 FQNEAQ (reference sequence). There are 16 residues in the CDR3. This CDR3 reads CASSSNTGTRDTEAFF. The CDR3, as DNA: TGTGCCAGCAGCTCAAACACCGGGACAAGGGACACTGAAGCTTTCTTT.

The gene calls are TRBV13 and TRBJ2-7; 13 nucleotides match TRBD2. Germline values: CDR1 PRHDT, CDR2 FYEKMQ (reference sequence). The CDR3 extends over 14 amino acids. V shed 4 bases and J 5 bases; nucleotides not matched to a gene: 2. CDR3 bases: TGTGCCAGCAGCTCCGGGACTAGCGGGGACGAGCAGTACTTC. This encodes CASSSGTSGDEQYF.

The gene calls are TRBV13 and TRBJ1-1; D is unclear. Trimming pared 0 bases from V and 1 base from J, leaving 6 bases between. Germline CDR1 and CDR2: PRHDT and FYEKMQ (reference sequence). The CDR3 spans 14 residues. CDR3 protein: CASSLGGRNTEAFF. The CDR3 bases are TGTGCCAGCAGCTTAGGCGGGAGGAACACTGAAGCTTTCTTT.

This chain joins TRBV3-1 (or the pseudogene TRBV3-2) and TRBJ1-5; D is uncertain. The CDR3 is made up of 14 amino acids. Germline-derived CDR1 and CDR2 are LGHDT and YNNKEL (reference sequence). Trimming removed 1 base from V and 6 bases from J, with 10 bases in between. The CDR3 loop is CASSQGSHPQPQHF. DNA of the CDR3: TGTGCCAGCAGCCAAGGGAGCCACCCTCAGCCCCAGCATTTT.

The chain has TRBV6-1 and TRBJ1-5, with 10 bases fitting TRBD1. The CDR3 totals 16 residues. V dropped 2 bases and J dropped 5; count of bases not matched to a gene: 6. Germline V gene data show CDR1 as MNHNS and CDR2 as SASEGT. The CDR3: CASSEWGTGVDQPQHF. CDR3 DNA: TGTGCCAGCAGTGAATGGGGGACAGGGGTGGATCAGCCCCAGCATTTT.

This clone appeared a few times. The chain is built from TRBV5-4 and TRBJ2-2, with D hard to call. The CDR3 totals 13 residues. Germline V gene sequence: CDR1 SGHNT, CDR2 YYREEE (reference sequence). With 1 base removed from V and 1 base from J, the gap between germline ends came to 2 bases. The CDR3 loop is CASSLQNTGELFF. The DNA of the CDR3 is TGTGCCAGCAGCTTGCAGAACACCGGGGAGCTGTTTTTT.

The rearrangement links TRBV19 to TRBJ2-2, with a tentative D call TRBD1 (6 bases). The CDR3 spans 15 residues. Germline CDR1 is LNHDA and CDR2 is SQIVND (reference sequence). V lost 4 bases to trimming and J lost 5 bases, with 14 bases between them. The CDR3 sequence is CASSTPGVRTGELFF. CDR3 DNA: TGTGCCAGTAGTACCCCAGGGGTTCGGACCGGGGAGCTGTTTTTT.

The genes are TRBV7-2 and TRBJ2-7; 8 bases map to TRBD2. The CDR3 loop spans 20 amino acids. Germline trimming cut 0 bases from V and 0 bases from J; bases unmatched to any gene: 16. Per the germline V gene, CDR1 is SGHTA and CDR2 is FQGNSA. CDR3: CASSLAPGGRTLWGSYEQYF. The CDR3 bases are TGTGCCAGCAGCTTAGCTCCGGGCGGGAGGACCCTCTGGGGCTCCTACGAGCAGTACTTC.

CDR3 DNA: TGTGCCAGCAATCCACCTAGCGGGAGTGCCGACGAGCAGTACTTC. Protein product: CASNPPSGSADEQYF. The chain combines TRBV28 with TRBJ2-7, with 10 bases lining up with TRBD2. Germline values: CDR1 MDHEN, CDR2 SYDVKM. The CDR3 is made up of 15 amino acids. V lost 7 bases, J lost 5 bases, and 11 bases stayed unmatched.

The J gene is TRBJ2-5, the V gene TRBV5-6, with TRBD2 matching over 8 bases. CDR3 length equals 17 residues. With V trimmed by 4 bases and J by 5 bases, 16 bases remained unmatched. Germline assignment: CDR1 SGHDT and CDR2 YYEEEE. CDR3 sequence: CASSPRAGRALGETQYF. The CDR3 DNA follows: TGTGCCAGCAGCCCCAGGGCCGGGAGGGCCCTCGGGGAGACCCAGTACTTC. Using reference TRBV5-6 and TRBJ2-5 for the parts outside the CDR3, the full variable domain is DAGVTQSPTHLIKTRGQQVTLRCSPKSGHDTVSWYQQALGQGPQFIFQYYEEEERQRGNFPDRFSGHQFPNYSSELNVNALLLGDSALYLCASSPRAGRALGETQYFGPGTRLLVL.

The V gene is TRBV29-1, the J gene TRBJ1-3; D gene ambiguous. CDR3 length: 13 residues. Trimming stripped 6 bases from V and 0 bases from J, with 9 bases between. Germline V gene sequence: CDR1 SQVTM, CDR2 ANQGSEA. The CDR3, as DNA: TGCAGCGTCGTGGGCCTCTCTGGAAACACCATATATTTT. It encodes CSVVGLSGNTIYF.

The gene calls are TRBV9 and TRBJ1-1, with D possibly matching TRBD1 (6 bases). CDR3 length equals 15 residues. Trimming left V 3 bases short and J 1 base short, with 13 bases between. CDR1 is SGDLS and CDR2 is YYNGEE in the germline V gene. The CDR3 sequence: CASSARGGPNTEAFF. CDR3 sequence (DNA): TGTGCCAGCAGCGCCCGGGGGGGGCCGAACACTGAAGCTTTCTTT.

This rearrangement joins TRBV19 to TRBJ2-3, with TRBD1 matching over 8 bases. The CDR3 totals 14 residues. J gave up 0 bases and V 8 bases, and 4 bases lay outside the gene matches. The germline CDR1 and CDR2 sequences are LNHDA and SQIVND (reference sequence). The CDR3 here is CASSQGASTDTQYF. In nucleotides, the CDR3 is TGTGCCAGTTCGCAGGGGGCTAGCACAGATACGCAGTATTTT. The variable domain in full, completed from reference TRBV19 and TRBJ2-3, reads DGGITQSPKYLFRKEGQNVTLSCEQNLNHDAMYWYRQDPGQGLRLIYYSQIVNDFQKGDIAEGYSVSREKKESFPLTVTSAQKNPTAFYLCASSQGASTDTQYFGPGTRLTVL.

About this clone itself: Other DNA sequences from this sample encode an identical CDR3 as well. The chain couples TRBV7-9 to TRBJ1-2; TRBD1 matches 9 bases. Per germline, CDR1 SEHNR and CDR2 FQNEAQ (reference sequence). The CDR3 loop spans 13 amino acids. The trim removed 3 bases at V and 6 bases at J, leaving 2 bases unmatched. CDR3 bases: TGTGCCAGCAGCTTGGGGACAGGGAATGGCTACACCTTC. Its protein product is CASSLGTGNGYTF.

The chain combines TRBV19 with TRBJ1-5; D is perhaps TRBD1 (5 bases). The CDR3 has 15 amino acids. In germline, CDR1 is LNHDA, CDR2 SQIVND (reference sequence). Trimming stripped 7 bases from V and 2 bases from J, with 15 bases between. CDR3 protein: CASTPTVNGNQPQHF. CDR3 DNA sequence: TGTGCCAGTACCCCGACAGTTAACGGCAATCAGCCCCAGCATTTT.

The chain links TRBV7-9 to TRBJ2-1, with TRBD2 identical over 11 bases. This CDR3 has 16 amino acids. Germline-derived CDR1 and CDR2 are SEHNR and FQNEAQ (reference sequence). With V trimmed by 5 bases and J by 0 bases, 3 bases remained unmatched. The DNA of the CDR3 is TGTGCCAGCAGCCCTAGCGGGAGGAGCTCCTACAATGAGCAGTTCTTC. This codes for CASSPSGRSSYNEQFF.

The rearrangement joins TRBV6-2 or TRBV6-3 to TRBJ2-7, with 11 bases matching TRBD2. The CDR3 spans 17 residues. V was pared by 6 bases and J by 3 bases, with 13 bases of the junction left unmatched. From germline, CDR1 is MNHEY and CDR2 SVGEGT. The CDR3 here is CASSPLLAGEPYYEQYF. For the CDR3, the DNA is TGTGCCAGCAGCCCTCTACTAGCGGGAGAACCGTACTACGAGCAGTACTTC.

This clone was counted a single time. This CDR3 reads CASSPGGLAGVGELFF. CDR3 bases: TGCGCCAGCAGCCCTGGAGGCCTAGCGGGAGTCGGGGAGCTGTTTTTT. The chain combines TRBV5-1 with TRBJ2-2; 10 positions match TRBD2. Germline lookup yields CDR1 SGHRS and CDR2 YFSETQ. The V and J ends lost 4 bases and 7 bases, in that order; junction bases with no gene match: 10. The CDR3 is made up of 16 amino acids.

The chain links TRBV7-2 to TRBJ2-3; a possible D gene is TRBD1 (5 bases). This CDR3 spans 16 amino acids. Germline CDR1 SGHTA, CDR2 FQGNSA. Trimming took 1 base from V and 2 from J, leaving 13 bases between them. CDR3 loop: CASSLEVQGPTDTQYF. CDR3 nucleotides: TGTGCCAGCAGCTTAGAAGTCCAGGGCCCCACAGATACGCAGTATTTT.

The J gene is TRBJ1-2, the V gene TRBV10-2, with 7 bases aligning to TRBD1. There are 14 residues in the CDR3. The J segment lost 8 bases and the V segment lost 0 bases, leaving 6 bases of the junction unmatched. CDR1 WSHSY and CDR2 SAAADI come from the germline V gene. The CDR3 DNA reads TGCGCCAGCAGTGAGTCGAGTACAGGGGACGGCTACACCTTC. Translated: CASSESSTGDGYTF.

The V call is TRBV30, the J call TRBJ1-6; maybe TRBD1 (5 bases). This CDR3 is built from 13 residues. V was clipped by 7 bases and J by 6 bases, with 13 bases between them. Germline V CDR1 and CDR2: GTSNPN, SVGIG (reference sequence). The CDR3 is CAFRVQFNSPLHF. CDR3 DNA sequence: TGTGCCTTCAGGGTTCAATTTAATTCACCCCTCCACTTT.

The chain joins TRBV5-1 to TRBJ1-2, with D possibly being TRBD1 (5 bases). The CDR3 length is 15 residues. V lost 0 bases, J lost 0 bases, and 9 bases lay in between. Germline V gene sequence: CDR1 SGHRS, CDR2 YFSETQ. CDR3 coding DNA: TGCGCCAGCAGCTTGGGGGCAGGGTCTAACTATGGCTACACCTTC. This translates into CASSLGAGSNYGYTF.